This entry describes one TCR beta chain. The antigen is undetermined. Each donor was healthy, and each was a bone marrow donor. In the PCR, 60 Vbeta and 13 Jbeta primers were used. Here immunoSEQ multiplex PCR was the method, and the copy in TCRdb shows in-frame clones only, minus some. The sample contains more than 90,000 clones, 70% to 80% of which appear only once. These data are taken from a study of cytomegalovirus exposure and HLA in healthy donors. Study findings and constraints: What a later analysis showed was that several of the most significant clusters appeared linked to common viral pathogens. With later analysis, a missense DCLRE1C variant became linked to TCR beta V- and J-gene trimming. Later analysis reportedly placed an Asian-associated ancestry cluster below the approximately 650-donor mean in N-insertions.

Trimming removed 0 bases from V and 8 bases from J; junction bases left unmatched: 4. This CDR3 comprises 14 residues. CDR1 is SGHTA and CDR2 is FQGNSA in the germline V gene. The chain recombines TRBV7-2 with TRBJ1-3; 7 bases agree with TRBD1. This TCR was sampled from a female donor in good health and CMV-seronegative. The sample comprised PBMCs. The CDR3, as DNA: TGTGCCAGCAGCTTAGCACAGGGGACGCACACCATATATTTT. It specifies CASSLAQGTHTIYF.